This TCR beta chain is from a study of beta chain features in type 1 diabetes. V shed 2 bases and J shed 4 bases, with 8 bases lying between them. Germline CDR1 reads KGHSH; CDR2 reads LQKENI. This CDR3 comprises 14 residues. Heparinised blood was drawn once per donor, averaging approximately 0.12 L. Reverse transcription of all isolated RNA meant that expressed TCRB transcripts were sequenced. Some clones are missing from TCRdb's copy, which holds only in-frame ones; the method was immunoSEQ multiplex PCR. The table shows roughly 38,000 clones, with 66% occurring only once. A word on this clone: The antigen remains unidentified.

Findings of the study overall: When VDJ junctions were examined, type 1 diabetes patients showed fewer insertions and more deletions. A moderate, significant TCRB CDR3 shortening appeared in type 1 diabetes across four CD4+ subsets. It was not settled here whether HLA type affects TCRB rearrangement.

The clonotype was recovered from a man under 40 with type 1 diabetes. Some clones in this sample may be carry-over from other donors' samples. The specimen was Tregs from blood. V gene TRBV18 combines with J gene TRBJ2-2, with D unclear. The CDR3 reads CASSPLRTTGELFF. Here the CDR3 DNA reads TGTGCCAGCTCACCATTGCGCACCACCGGGGAGCTGTTTTTT.